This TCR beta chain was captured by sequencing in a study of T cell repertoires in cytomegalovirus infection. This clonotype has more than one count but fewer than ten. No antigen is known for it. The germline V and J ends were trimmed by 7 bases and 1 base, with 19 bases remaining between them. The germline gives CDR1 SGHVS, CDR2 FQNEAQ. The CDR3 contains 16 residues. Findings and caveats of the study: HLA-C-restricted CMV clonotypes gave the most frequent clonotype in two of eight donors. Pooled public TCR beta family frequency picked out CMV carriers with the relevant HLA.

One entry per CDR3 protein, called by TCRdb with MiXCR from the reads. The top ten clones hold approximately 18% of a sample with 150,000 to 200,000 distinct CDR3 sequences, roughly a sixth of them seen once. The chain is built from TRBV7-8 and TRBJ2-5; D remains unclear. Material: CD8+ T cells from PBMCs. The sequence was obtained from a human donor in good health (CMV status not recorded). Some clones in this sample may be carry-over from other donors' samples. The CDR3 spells CASTSSGYQSQETQYF. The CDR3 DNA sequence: TGTGCCAGCACCTCGTCCGGGTATCAAAGCCAAGAGACCCAGTACTTC.